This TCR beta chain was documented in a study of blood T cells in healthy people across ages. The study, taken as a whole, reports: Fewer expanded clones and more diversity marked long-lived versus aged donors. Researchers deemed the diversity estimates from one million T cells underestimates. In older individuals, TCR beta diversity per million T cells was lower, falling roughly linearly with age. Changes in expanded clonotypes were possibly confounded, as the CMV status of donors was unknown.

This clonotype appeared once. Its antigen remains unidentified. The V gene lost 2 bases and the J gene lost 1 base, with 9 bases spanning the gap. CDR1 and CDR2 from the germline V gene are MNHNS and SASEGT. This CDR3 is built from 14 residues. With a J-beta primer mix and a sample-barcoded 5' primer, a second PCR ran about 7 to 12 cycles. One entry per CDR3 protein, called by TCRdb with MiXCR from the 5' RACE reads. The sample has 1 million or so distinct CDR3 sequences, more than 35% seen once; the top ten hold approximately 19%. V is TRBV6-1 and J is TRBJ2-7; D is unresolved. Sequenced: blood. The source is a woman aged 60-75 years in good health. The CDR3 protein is CASSEMGISYEQYF. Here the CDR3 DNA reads TGTGCCAGCAGTGAAATGGGGATTTCCTACGAGCAGTACTTC.